Below are 10 T cell receptor beta chains sequenced from a single sample in a study of T cells in localized non-small cell lung cancer. Data came from immunoSEQ multiplex PCR; TCRdb stores just in-frame clones and leaves some out. The table records 20,000 to 25,000 clones, approximately 84% of them present only once. The sample consisted of PBMCs, taken before any cancer treatment. The source is a man aged 35 to 69 with stage II lung adenocarcinoma.

This chain joins TRBV2 and TRBJ1-1; TRBD1 matches at 8 bases. The CDR3 is 15 residues long. CDR1 and CDR2 (germline): SNHLY, FYNNEI. Losses at the gene ends were 7 bases for V and 0 bases for J; bases not matched to a gene: 7. This CDR3 is CASTWDRNMNTEAFF. In DNA, the CDR3 is TGTGCCAGCACCTGGGACAGGAACATGAACACTGAAGCTTTCTTT.

This clone was seen only once. The V gene is TRBV7-9, the J gene TRBJ2-2; D is unresolved. V gave up 1 base and J gave up 2 bases, with 8 bases separating them. The CDR3 has 15 amino acids. The germline gives CDR1 SEHNR, CDR2 FQNEAQ (reference sequence). The CDR3 nucleotides are TGTGCCAGCAGCTTAGTGACACAAAACACCGGGGAGCTGTTTTTT. Translated: CASSLVTQNTGELFF.

The genes are TRBV7-2 and TRBJ2-3; D is undetermined. V lost 3 bases and J lost 2, with 0 bases in between. The CDR3 loop spans 11 amino acids. Germline V gives CDR1 SGHTA, CDR2 FQGNSA. The CDR3: CASSFTDTQYF. CDR3 coding DNA: TGTGCCAGCAGCTTCACAGATACGCAGTATTTT.

This clone counts as medium-sized. This rearrangement joins TRBV5-6 to TRBJ2-5, with D hard to call. The V gene's germline CDR1 is SGHDT and CDR2 YYEEEE. The CDR3 is 15 amino acids. V was trimmed by 1 base and J by 5 bases, leaving 15 bases between them. The DNA for the CDR3 is TGTGCCAGCAGCTTGTGGGGTAGGGTAGTGGAGACCCAGTACTTC. It yields the protein CASSLWGRVVETQYF.

V is TRBV9 and J is TRBJ1-3, with D hard to call. Germline loops: CDR1 SGDLS, CDR2 YYNGEE. CDR3 length equals 14 residues. V lost 0 bases to trimming and J lost 0 bases, with 4 bases between them. The CDR3 nucleotides are TGTGCCAGCAGCGTAGACTTCTCTGGAAACACCATATATTTT. Translation gives CASSVDFSGNTIYF.

This clone was recorded only once. This chain joins TRBV28 and TRBJ2-7, with D unclear. This CDR3 is built from 13 residues. Per the germline V gene, CDR1 is MDHEN and CDR2 is SYDVKM. Trimming pared 5 bases from V and 6 bases from J, leaving 14 bases between. The chain's CDR3 is CASSRIGPAEQYF. The CDR3, as DNA: TGTGCCAGCAGTCGGATTGGCCCCGCCGAGCAGTACTTC.

This clone came up once. This chain joins TRBV5-5 and TRBJ1-2; D might be TRBD1 (6 bases). CDR3 length: 15 residues. The germline V gene has CDR1 SGHKS and CDR2 YYEKEE (reference sequence). V dropped 0 bases and J dropped 2 bases, with 11 bases sitting between them. The CDR3 coding sequence is TGTGCCAGCAGCTTGGCACTCGACAGGAACTATGGCTACACCTTC. Encoded protein: CASSLALDRNYGYTF.

This sequence joins TRBV11-2 and TRBJ1-2, with D possibly matching TRBD1 (5 bases). This CDR3 region has 14 residues. V shed 5 bases and J shed 1 base, with 11 bases lying between them. Germline lookup yields CDR1 SGHAT and CDR2 FQNNGV. This CDR3 reads CASSTRDGNYGYTF. Here the CDR3 DNA reads TGTGCCAGCAGCACCCGGGACGGTAACTATGGCTACACCTTC.

This rearrangement joins TRBV18 to TRBJ2-2; D is undetermined. The CDR3 has 18 amino acids. The germline gives CDR1 KGHSH, CDR2 LQKENI. The V end lost 1 base, the J end lost 4 bases, and 19 bases lay between the germline ends. In DNA form, the CDR3 reads TGTGCCAGCTCACCACGTCAGCTAACCACCTCCACCACCGGGGAGCTGTTTTTT. Translating gives CASSPRQLTTSTTGELFF.

This clone has just one count. The rearrangement joins TRBV5-1 to TRBJ1-6, with TRBD1 matching over 7 bases. The length of the CDR3 is 14 residues. The V and J ends lost 4 bases and 7 bases, in that order; junction bases with no gene match: 5. The V gene's germline CDR1 is SGHRS and CDR2 YFSETQ. CDR3 nucleotide sequence: TGCGCCAGCAGCCCGGGGACAGCCAATTCACCCCTCCACTTT. Translating gives CASSPGTANSPLHF.